A single sample is the source of the 9 T cell receptor beta chains below, sequenced in a study of OX40 agonist ivuxolimab in advanced cancers. TCRdb's table, derived via immunoSEQ multiplex PCR, lists solely in-frame clones and lacks some. This sample yields around 67,000 clones, of which 80% are seen a single time; 1.2% belongs to the top ten. Here the sequenced sample was CD4+ or CD8+ T cells sorted from blood, taken in a trial of the OX40 agonist ivuxolimab. The receptors come from an adult with an advanced solid tumor such as melanoma, head and neck, liver or kidney cancer.

This clone has just a few counts. The genes are TRBV5-1 and TRBJ1-1; D remains ambiguous. V dropped 0 bases and J dropped 5 bases, with 8 bases sitting between them. Germline V CDR1 and CDR2: SGHRS, YFSETQ. CDR3 length equals 13 residues. The CDR3 loop reads CASSLEVRTEAFF. The CDR3 nucleotides read TGCGCCAGCAGCTTGGAGGTTAGGACTGAAGCTTTCTTT.

The genes are TRBV19 and TRBJ1-2; 9 bases line up with TRBD1. There are 15 residues in the CDR3. The V and J ends lost 5 bases and 6 bases, in that order; junction bases with no gene match: 10. From germline, CDR1 is LNHDA and CDR2 SQIVND (reference sequence). Here the CDR3 reads CASSLPTGTGNGYTF. The CDR3, as DNA: TGTGCCAGTAGTTTACCCACCGGGACAGGGAATGGCTACACCTTC.

This chain connects TRBV10-3 to TRBJ1-5; no firm D call. V was shortened by 7 bases and J by 2 bases, with 12 bases between the two germline ends. Per germline, CDR1 ENHRY and CDR2 SYGVKD. The CDR3 extends over 14 amino acids. The CDR3 DNA follows: TGTGCCATCAAGAGCGAGGCAGGCAATCAGCCCCAGCATTTT. Residues: CAIKSEAGNQPQHF.

The gene calls are TRBV7-9 and TRBJ2-7; no definite D call. CDR3 length: 14 residues. V lost 7 bases, J lost 5 bases, and 18 bases lay in between. The germline V gene encodes CDR1 SEHNR and CDR2 FQNEAQ (reference sequence). CDR3 sequence (DNA): TGTGCCAGCACCAAGTCCGCGGCAGCTGACGAGCAGTACTTC. Amino acids: CASTKSAAADEQYF.

A single count supports this clone. One base away lies a much larger clone, so this may be a sequencing read error. This chain links TRBV4-1 with TRBJ1-3; the D is unclear. The length of the CDR3 is 14 residues. V was pared by 0 bases and J by 1 base, with 4 bases between. Germline CDR1 and CDR2: MGHRA and YSYEKL. The CDR3 DNA sequence: TGCGCCAGCAGCCAAGAGGGTTCTGGAAACACCATATATTTT. The encoded protein is CASSQEGSGNTIYF.

This chain uses TRBV10-3 with TRBJ2-7; D is tentatively TRBD1 or TRBD2 (5 bases each). This CDR3 has 14 amino acids. Germline V gene lookup returns CDR1 ENHRY and CDR2 SYGVKD. The V gene lost 6 bases and the J gene lost 2 bases, with 14 bases spanning the gap. CDR3 DNA sequence: TGTGCCATCAGCCCTCCGGGACCCACCTACGAGCAGTACTTC. Amino acids: CAISPPGPTYEQYF.

The rearrangement joins TRBV19 to TRBJ1-2; a possible D gene is TRBD1 (6 bases). Germline CDR1 and CDR2: LNHDA and SQIVND (reference sequence). CDR3 length: 12 amino acids. Between the trimmed V and J ends, which lost 11 bases and 1 base, there was a span of 11 bases. The CDR3 spells CAGWTVNYGYTF. CDR3 DNA: TGTGCCGGCTGGACAGTTAACTATGGCTACACCTTC. The variable domain in full, completed from reference TRBV19 and TRBJ1-2, reads DGGITQSPKYLFRKEGQNVTLSCEQNLNHDAMYWYRQDPGQGLRLIYYSQIVNDFQKGDIAEGYSVSREKKESFPLTVTSAQKNPTAFYLCAGWTVNYGYTFGSGTRLTVV.

J is TRBJ1-1 and V is TRBV30, with D possibly TRBD1 on 6 matching bases. The CDR3 runs 13 residues. V was pared by 2 bases and J by 5 bases, with 12 bases between. Germline CDR1 is GTSNPN and CDR2 is SVGIG (reference sequence). The CDR3 region has the DNA TGTGCCTGGAGTAATACAGGGTGGACTGAAGCTTTCTTT. It yields the protein CAWSNTGWTEAFF.

CDR3 in amino acids: CASSLDSKGYQPQHF. For the CDR3, the DNA is TGTGCCAGCAGCTTAGATTCTAAGGGTTATCAGCCCCAGCATTTT. V gene TRBV11-2 combines with J gene TRBJ1-5, with D hard to call. CDR1 and CDR2 from the germline V gene are SGHAT and FQNNGV. The CDR3 has 15 amino acids. V lost 0 bases, J lost 5 bases, and 11 bases lay in between.